This TCR beta chain was documented in a study of T cells expressing NK-cell markers. Study information: According to the study, TCR beta repertoires originated from sorted CD3+CD56+NKG2C+, CD3+CD56+NKG2C- and CD3+CD56-NKG2C+ T cells.

No DNA is given; TCRdb re-called the 5' RACE reads and lists each CDR3 protein once. This repertoire includes about 260,000 distinct CDR3 sequences. This CDR3 region has 16 residues. Germline assignment: CDR1 SGHTA and CDR2 FQGNSA. Study-level points and caveats: Clones of NKG2C+ T cells that had expanded were of unclear HCMV specificity.

Note on this clonotype: Its antigen is currently unknown.

Sequences were obtained from blood T cells: a sorted CD56 or NKG2C T cell subset, CD4+ or CD8+ T cells, or bulk PBMC T cells (not recorded which). The V gene is TRBV7-2, the J gene TRBJ2-1. This receptor was identified in a woman between 18 and 70 years old in good health. CDR3 sequence: CASSLWSWGTYNEQFF.